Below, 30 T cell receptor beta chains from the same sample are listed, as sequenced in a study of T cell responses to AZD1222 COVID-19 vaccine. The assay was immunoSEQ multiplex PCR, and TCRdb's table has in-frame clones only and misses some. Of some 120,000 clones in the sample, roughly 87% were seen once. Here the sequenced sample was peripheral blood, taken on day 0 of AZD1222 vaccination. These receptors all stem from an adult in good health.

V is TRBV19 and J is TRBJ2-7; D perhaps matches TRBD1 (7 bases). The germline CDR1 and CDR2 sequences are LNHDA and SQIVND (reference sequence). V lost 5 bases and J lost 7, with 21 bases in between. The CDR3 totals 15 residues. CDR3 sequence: CASSPRGGGPREQYF. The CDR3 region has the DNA TGTGCCAGTAGTCCCCGAGGAGGGGGCCCTCGAGAGCAGTACTTC.

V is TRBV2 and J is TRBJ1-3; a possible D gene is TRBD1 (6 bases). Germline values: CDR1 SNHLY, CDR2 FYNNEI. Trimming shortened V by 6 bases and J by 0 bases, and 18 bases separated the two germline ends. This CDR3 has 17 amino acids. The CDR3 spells CASRGLVGQPSGNTIYF. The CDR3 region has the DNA TGTGCCAGCAGGGGCCTTGTGGGACAACCCTCTGGAAACACCATATATTTT.

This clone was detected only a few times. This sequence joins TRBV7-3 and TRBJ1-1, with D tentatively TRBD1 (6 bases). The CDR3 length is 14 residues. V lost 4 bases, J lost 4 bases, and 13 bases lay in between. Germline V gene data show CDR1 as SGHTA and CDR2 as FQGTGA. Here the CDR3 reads CASSYGQSGTEAFF. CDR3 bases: TGTGCCAGCAGCTACGGACAGAGTGGCACTGAAGCTTTCTTT.

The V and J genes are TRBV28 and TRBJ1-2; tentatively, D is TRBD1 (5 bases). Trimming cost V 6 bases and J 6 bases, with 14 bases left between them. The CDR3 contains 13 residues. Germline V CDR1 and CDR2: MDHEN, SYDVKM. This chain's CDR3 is CASSFGQGNGYTF. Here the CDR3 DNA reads TGTGCCAGCAGCTTTGGGCAGGGTAATGGCTACACCTTC.

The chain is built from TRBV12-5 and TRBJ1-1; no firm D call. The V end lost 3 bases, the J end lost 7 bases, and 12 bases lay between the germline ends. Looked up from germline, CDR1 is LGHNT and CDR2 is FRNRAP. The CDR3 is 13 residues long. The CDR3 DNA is TGTGCTAGTGGTTTAATCGGCGGGAATGAAGCTTTCTTT. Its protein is CASGLIGGNEAFF.

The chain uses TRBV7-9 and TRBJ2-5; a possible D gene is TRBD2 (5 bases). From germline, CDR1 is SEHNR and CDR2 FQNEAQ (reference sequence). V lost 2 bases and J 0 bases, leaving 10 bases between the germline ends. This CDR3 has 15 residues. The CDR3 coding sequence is TGTGCCAGCAGCTTAACAGAGGAGGACCAAGAGACCCAGTACTTC. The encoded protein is CASSLTEEDQETQYF.

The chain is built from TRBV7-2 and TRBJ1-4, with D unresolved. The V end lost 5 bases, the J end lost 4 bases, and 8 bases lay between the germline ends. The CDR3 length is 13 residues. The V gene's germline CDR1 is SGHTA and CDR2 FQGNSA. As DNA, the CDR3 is TGTGCCAGCAGCCCCACGAATAATGAAAAACTGTTTTTT. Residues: CASSPTNNEKLFF. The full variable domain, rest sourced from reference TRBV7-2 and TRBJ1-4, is GAGVSQSPSNKVTEKGKDVELRCDPISGHTALYWYRQSLGQGLEFLIYFQGNSAPDKSGLPSDRFSAERTGGSVSTLTIQRTQQEDSAVYLCASSPTNNEKLFFGSGTQLSVL.

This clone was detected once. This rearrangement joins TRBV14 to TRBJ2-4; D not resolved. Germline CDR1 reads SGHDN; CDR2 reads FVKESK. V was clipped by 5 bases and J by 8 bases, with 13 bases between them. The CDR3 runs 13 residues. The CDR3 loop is CASSVTVGDIQYF. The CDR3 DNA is TGTGCCAGCAGCGTAACCGTCGGTGACATTCAGTACTTC.

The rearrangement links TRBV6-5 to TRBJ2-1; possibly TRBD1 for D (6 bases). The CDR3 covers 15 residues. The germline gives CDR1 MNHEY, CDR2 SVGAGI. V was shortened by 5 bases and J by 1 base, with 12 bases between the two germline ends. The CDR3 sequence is CASSITGPSYNEQFF. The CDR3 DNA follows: TGTGCCAGCAGTATAACAGGGCCGTCCTACAATGAGCAGTTCTTC.

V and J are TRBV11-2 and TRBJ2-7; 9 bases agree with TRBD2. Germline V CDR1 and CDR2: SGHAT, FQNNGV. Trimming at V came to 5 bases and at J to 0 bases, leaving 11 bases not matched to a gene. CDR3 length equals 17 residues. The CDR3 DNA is TGTGCCAGCAGCCCTGTGGCGGGAGGGTATAGCTCCTACGAGCAGTACTTC. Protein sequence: CASSPVAGGYSSYEQYF.

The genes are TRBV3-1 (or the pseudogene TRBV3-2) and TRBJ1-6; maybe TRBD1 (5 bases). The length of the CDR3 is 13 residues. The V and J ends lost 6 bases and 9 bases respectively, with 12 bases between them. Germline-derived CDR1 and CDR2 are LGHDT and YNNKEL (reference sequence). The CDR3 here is CASRDTVISPLHF. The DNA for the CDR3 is TGTGCCAGCAGGGACACTGTGATTTCACCCCTCCACTTT.

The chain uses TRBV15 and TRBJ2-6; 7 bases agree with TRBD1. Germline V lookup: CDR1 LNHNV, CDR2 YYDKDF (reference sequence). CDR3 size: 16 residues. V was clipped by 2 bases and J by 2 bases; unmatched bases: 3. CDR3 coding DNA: TGTGCCACCAGCAGATATGACAGGGCTGGGGCCAACGTCCTGACTTTC. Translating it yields CATSRYDRAGANVLTF.

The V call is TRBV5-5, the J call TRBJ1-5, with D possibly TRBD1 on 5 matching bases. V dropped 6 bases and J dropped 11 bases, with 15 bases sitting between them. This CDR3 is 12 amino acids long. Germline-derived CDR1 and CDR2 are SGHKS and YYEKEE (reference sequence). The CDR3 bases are TGTGCCAGCACCTACGGGGACGGGGCCCAGCATTTT. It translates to CASTYGDGAQHF.

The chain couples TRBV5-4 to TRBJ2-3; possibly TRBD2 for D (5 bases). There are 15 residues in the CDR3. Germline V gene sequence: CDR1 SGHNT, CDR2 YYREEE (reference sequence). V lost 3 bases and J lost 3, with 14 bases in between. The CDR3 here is CASSSDPLGTDTQYF. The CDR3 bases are TGTGCCAGCAGCTCAGATCCACTAGGGACAGATACGCAGTATTTT.

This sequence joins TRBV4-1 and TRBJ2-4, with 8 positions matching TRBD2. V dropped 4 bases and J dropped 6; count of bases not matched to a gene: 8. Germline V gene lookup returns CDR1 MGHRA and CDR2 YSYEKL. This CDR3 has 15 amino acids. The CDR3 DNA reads TGCGCCAGCAGCCCGTGGGTCCTAGCGGGAAACATTCAGTACTTC. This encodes CASSPWVLAGNIQYF.

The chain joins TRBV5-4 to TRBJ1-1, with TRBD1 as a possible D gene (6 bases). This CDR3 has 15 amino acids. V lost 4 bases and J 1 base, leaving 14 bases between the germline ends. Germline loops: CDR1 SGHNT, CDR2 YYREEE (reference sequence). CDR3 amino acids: CASSLQGLANTEAFF. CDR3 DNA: TGTGCCAGCAGCCTACAGGGCTTGGCGAACACTGAAGCTTTCTTT.

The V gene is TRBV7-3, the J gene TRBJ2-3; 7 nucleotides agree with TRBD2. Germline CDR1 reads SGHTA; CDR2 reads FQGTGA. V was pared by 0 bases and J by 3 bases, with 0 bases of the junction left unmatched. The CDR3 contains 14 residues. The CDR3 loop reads CASSLTGGTDTQYF. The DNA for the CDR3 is TGTGCCAGCAGCTTAACGGGGGGGACAGATACGCAGTATTTT.

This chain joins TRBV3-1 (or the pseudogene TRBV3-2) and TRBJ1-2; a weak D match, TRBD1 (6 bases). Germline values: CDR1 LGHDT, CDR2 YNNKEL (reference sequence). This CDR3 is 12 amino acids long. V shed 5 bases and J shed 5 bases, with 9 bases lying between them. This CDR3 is CASSERGYGYTF. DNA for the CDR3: TGTGCCAGCAGCGAAAGGGGGTATGGCTACACCTTC.

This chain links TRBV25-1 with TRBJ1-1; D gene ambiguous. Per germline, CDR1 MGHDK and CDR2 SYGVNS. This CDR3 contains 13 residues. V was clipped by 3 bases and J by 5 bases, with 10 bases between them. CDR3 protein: CASSEDQETEAFF. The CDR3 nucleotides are TGTGCCAGCAGTGAGGACCAGGAGACTGAAGCTTTCTTT.

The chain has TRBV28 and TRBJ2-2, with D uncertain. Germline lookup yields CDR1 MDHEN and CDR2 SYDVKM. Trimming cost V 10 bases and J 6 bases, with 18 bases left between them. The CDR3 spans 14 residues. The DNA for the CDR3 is TGTGCCACCTTATACCGACTGACGTCCGGGGAGCTGTTTTTT. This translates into CATLYRLTSGELFF.

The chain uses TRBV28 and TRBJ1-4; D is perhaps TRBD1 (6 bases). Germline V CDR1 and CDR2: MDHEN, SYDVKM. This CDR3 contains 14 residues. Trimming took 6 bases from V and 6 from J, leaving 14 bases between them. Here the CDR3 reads CASSPSDRHEKLFF. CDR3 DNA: TGTGCCAGCAGCCCATCCGACAGGCATGAAAAACTGTTTTTT.

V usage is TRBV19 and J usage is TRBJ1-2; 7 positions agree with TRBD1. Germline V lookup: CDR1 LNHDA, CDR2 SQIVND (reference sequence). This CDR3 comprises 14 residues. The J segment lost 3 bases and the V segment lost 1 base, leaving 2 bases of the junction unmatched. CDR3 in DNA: TGTGCCAGTAGTATAGGGGACAGTCACTATGGCTACACCTTC. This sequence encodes CASSIGDSHYGYTF. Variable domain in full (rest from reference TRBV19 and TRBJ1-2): DGGITQSPKYLFRKEGQNVTLSCEQNLNHDAMYWYRQDPGQGLRLIYYSQIVNDFQKGDIAEGYSVSREKKESFPLTVTSAQKNPTAFYLCASSIGDSHYGYTFGSGTRLTVV.

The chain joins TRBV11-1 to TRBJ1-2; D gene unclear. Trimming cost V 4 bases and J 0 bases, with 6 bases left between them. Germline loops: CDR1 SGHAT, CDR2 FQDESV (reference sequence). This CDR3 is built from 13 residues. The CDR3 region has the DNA TGTGCCAGCAGCTCAGGAGCTAACTATGGCTACACCTTC. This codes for CASSSGANYGYTF.

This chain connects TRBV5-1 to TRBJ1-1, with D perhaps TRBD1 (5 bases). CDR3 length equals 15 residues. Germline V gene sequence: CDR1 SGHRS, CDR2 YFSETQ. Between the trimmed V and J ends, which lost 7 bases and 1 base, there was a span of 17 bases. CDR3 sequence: CASQPSIGQNTEAFF. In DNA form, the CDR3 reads TGCGCCAGCCAGCCCTCCATTGGACAGAACACTGAAGCTTTCTTT.

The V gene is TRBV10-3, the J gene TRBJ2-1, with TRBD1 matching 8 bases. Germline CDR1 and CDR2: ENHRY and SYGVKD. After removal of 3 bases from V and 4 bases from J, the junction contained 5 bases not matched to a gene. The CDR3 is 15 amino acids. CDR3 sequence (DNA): TGTGCCATCAGTGATGACAGGGGAGATTACAATGAGCAGTTCTTC. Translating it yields CAISDDRGDYNEQFF.

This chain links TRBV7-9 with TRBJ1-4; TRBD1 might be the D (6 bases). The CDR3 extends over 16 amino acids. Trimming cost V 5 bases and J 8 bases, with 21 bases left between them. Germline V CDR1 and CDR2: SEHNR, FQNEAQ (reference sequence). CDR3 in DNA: TGTGCCAGCAGCCCTTCGACACAGGGTTTGTTGGAAAAACTGTTTTTT. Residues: CASSPSTQGLLEKLFF.

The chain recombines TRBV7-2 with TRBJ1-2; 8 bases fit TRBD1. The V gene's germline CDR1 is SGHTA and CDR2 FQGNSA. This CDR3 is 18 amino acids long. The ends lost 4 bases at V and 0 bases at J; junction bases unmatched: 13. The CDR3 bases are TGTGCCAGCAGCTCACGCGCAGGGGGCGTTAGGGCTAACTATGGCTACACCTTC. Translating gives CASSSRAGGVRANYGYTF. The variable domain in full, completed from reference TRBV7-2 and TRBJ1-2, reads GAGVSQSPSNKVTEKGKDVELRCDPISGHTALYWYRQSLGQGLEFLIYFQGNSAPDKSGLPSDRFSAERTGGSVSTLTIQRTQQEDSAVYLCASSSRAGGVRANYGYTFGSGTRLTVV.

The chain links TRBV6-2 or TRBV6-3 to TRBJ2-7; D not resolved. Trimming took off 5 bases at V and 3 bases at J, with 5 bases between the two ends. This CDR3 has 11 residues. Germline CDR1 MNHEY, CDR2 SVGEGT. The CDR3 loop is CASSESYEQYF. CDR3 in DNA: TGTGCCAGCAGTGAGAGCTACGAGCAGTACTTC.

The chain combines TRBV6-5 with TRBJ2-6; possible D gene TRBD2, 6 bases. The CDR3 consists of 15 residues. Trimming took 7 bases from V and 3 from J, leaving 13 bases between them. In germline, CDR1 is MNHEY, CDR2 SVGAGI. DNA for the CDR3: TGTGCCAGCACTCTCGGGGGTAGTGGGGCCAACGTCCTGACTTTC. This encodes CASTLGGSGANVLTF.

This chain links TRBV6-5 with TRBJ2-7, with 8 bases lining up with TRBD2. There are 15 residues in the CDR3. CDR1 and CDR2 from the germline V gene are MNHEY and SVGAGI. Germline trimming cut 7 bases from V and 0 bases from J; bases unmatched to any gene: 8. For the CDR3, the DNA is TGTGCCAGCAAGTCGGGGGGGACCAACTCCTACGAGCAGTACTTC. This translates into CASKSGGTNSYEQYF.